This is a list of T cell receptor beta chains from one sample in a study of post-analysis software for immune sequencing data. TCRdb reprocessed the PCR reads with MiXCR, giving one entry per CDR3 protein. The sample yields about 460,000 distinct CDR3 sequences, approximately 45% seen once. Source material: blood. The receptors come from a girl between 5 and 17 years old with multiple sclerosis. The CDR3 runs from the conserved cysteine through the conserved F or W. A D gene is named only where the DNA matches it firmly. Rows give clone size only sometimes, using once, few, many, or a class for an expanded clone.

TGTGCCAGCACGAGTATGACATCAAATCAGCCCCAGCATTTT	CASTSMTSNQPQHF	-	TRBJ1-5	-	TRBV2
TGTGCCAGCAGCCACCCCCTCCACGGGCAGTACTTC	CASSHPLHGQYF	-	TRBJ2-7	-	TRBV3-1
TGTGCCAGCAGCCAGATACAGGGAATCTACAATGAGCAGTTCTTC	CASSQIQGIYNEQFF	-	TRBJ2-1	-	TRBV14
TGTGCCACCAGTGACCCGGGACTAGCGGATCATGAGCAGTTCTTC	CATSDPGLADHEQFF	-	TRBJ2-1	TRBD2	TRBV24-1
TGTGCCACCAGCAGAGATGAGTTGGGCAGGGGAACCCACCCTGAGCAGTTCTTC	CATSRDELGRGTHPEQFF	-	TRBJ2-1	-	TRBV15
TGCAGCGTTGTACCTCGGGAGGGCTACAATGAGCAGTTCTTC	CSVVPREGYNEQFF	-	TRBJ2-1	TRBD2	TRBV29-1
TGCGCCAGCAGCTCCGGGACAGGGGGCAATGAGCAGTTCTTC	CASSSGTGGNEQFF	few	TRBJ2-1	TRBD1	TRBV5-1
TGTGCCAGCAGCCCTAGAGTCACTATTTCTACCTACAATGAGCAGTTCTTC	CASSPRVTISTYNEQFF	-	TRBJ2-1	-	TRBV7-9
TGTGCCACCAGTGATCGAAACAGGGTAGGAGAGGAGACCCAGTACTTC	CATSDRNRVGEETQYF	-	TRBJ2-5	-	TRBV24-1
TGCGCCAGCAGCGCTCCACTCCGATCAAGGACAGGGATCAACGAGCAGTACTTC	CASSAPLRSRTGINEQYF	-	TRBJ2-7	TRBD1	TRBV10-1
TGTGCCAGCAGTTTCATGAGGGAGGGCCAGTTCTTC	CASSFMREGQFF	-	TRBJ2-1	TRBD2	TRBV28
TGTGCCAGCAGCGCTCTAGCGGGAGTCTACAATGAGCAGTTCTTC	CASSALAGVYNEQFF	few	TRBJ2-1	TRBD2	TRBV9
TGTGCCAGCAGTAGAGGACTAGCGGTTAGCTCCTACGAGCAGTACTTC	CASSRGLAVSSYEQYF	many	TRBJ2-7	TRBD2	TRBV7-6
TGCAGTGCCGGACAGGTCTCCTACGAGCAGTACTTC	CSAGQVSYEQYF	few	TRBJ2-7	TRBD1	TRBV20-1
TGTGCCAGCAGTCCGGACACGCAGTTCTATGGCTACACCTTC	CASSPDTQFYGYTF	few	TRBJ1-2	-	TRBV2
TGTGCCAGCAGTGCCACAGGGGCCGACGAGCAGTACTTC	CASSATGADEQYF	-	TRBJ2-7	TRBD1	TRBV28
TGCGCCAGCAGCCAATCATTAGGGCGCGGGGAGCAGTACTTC	CASSQSLGRGEQYF	-	TRBJ2-7	-	TRBV4-1
TGCAGCGTTGAAGATTGGCTAGCGGGATCCTCCTACGAGCAGTACTTC	CSVEDWLAGSSYEQYF	-	TRBJ2-7	TRBD2	TRBV29-1
TGTGCCAGCAGCCAAGGCACAGGAGGAAGGGAGACCCAGTACTTC	CASSQGTGGRETQYF	-	TRBJ2-5	-	TRBV3-1
TGTGCCAGCAGTTTTATCGGGAGTAGCACAGATACGCAGTATTTT	CASSFIGSSTDTQYF	few	TRBJ2-3	-	TRBV28